This paragraph covers one T cell receptor beta chain sequence. The sample originates from a study of blood T cell repertoires in COVID-19. Some clones are missing from TCRdb's copy, which holds only in-frame ones; the method was immunoSEQ multiplex PCR. Here the sample spans fewer than 250,000 clones, more than 75% being singletons. Between the trimmed V and J ends, which lost 6 bases and 4 bases, there was a span of 18 bases. The length of the CDR3 is 15 residues. Per the germline V gene, CDR1 is MNHEY and CDR2 is SVGAGI. Sequenced input: peripheral blood. The TCR comes from a man aged 60 to 69 with acute or convalescent COVID-19. V usage is TRBV6-5 and J usage is TRBJ1-1; no firm D call. In DNA form, the CDR3 reads TGTGCCAGCAGGCCGGAAACTGTCGCGGGCACTGAAGCTTTCTTT. Residues: CASRPETVAGTEAFF.